The subject of this entry is one T cell receptor beta chain. The entry originates in a study of blood T cell repertoires in COVID-19. Study overall: From the United States, Italy and Spain came samples of acute and convalescent COVID-19. Sample material is recorded as cDNA or gDNA derived from T cells, B-cell-depleted T cells, or PBMCs.

Germline trimming cut 4 bases from V and 7 bases from J; bases unmatched to any gene: 6. Per the germline V gene, CDR1 is KGHDR and CDR2 is SFDVKD. This CDR3 has 14 residues. Authors' data handling: Scientists estimated how many nucleated cells there were by amplifying reference gene primers. Produced via immunoSEQ multiplex PCR; TCRdb's table is partial and in-frame only. That table is the source of V, J and clone size, and D and trimming were worked out from the DNA. The sample gives tens of thousands of clones, 70% to 90% of which show up once; roughly a sixth is in the top ten. The receptor was isolated from a human donor with acute or convalescent COVID-19. The donor label of this sample is uncertain. The gene calls are TRBV24-1 and TRBJ1-5; 7 nucleotides line up with TRBD1. Sequencing was carried out using peripheral blood. Here the CDR3 DNA reads TGTGCCACCAGTGACTCCGACAGGGAGCAGCCCCAGCATTTT. Translating it yields CATSDSDREQPQHF.